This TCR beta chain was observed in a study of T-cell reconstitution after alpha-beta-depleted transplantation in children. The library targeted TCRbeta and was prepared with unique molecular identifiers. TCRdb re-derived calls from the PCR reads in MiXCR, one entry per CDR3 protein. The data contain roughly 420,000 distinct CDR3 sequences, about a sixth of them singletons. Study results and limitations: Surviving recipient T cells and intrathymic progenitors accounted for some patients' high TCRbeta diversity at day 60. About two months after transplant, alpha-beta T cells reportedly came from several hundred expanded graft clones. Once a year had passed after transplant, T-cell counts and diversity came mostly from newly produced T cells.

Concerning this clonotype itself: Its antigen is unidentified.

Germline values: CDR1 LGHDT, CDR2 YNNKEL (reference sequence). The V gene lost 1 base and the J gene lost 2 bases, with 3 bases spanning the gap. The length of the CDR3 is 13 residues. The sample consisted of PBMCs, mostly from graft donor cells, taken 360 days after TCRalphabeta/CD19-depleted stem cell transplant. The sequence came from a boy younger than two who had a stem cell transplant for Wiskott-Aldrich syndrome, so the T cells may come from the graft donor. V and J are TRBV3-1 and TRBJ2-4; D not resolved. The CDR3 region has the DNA TGTGCCAGCAGCCAAGCACCCAAAAACATTCAGTACTTC. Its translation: CASSQAPKNIQYF. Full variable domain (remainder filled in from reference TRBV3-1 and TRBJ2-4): DTAVSQTPKYLVTQMGNDKSIKCEQNLGHDTMYWYKQDSKKFLKIMFSYNNKELIINETVPNRFSPKSPDKAHLNLHINSLELGDSAVYFCASSQAPKNIQYFGAGTRLSVL.